One T cell receptor (beta chain) is described in this entry. In the original analysis: From reference gene primer amplification, estimates of nucleated cell counts were derived. Profiled with immunoSEQ multiplex PCR; TCRdb holds only in-frame clones, not every one. The V and J calls and clone size come from that table; D and trimming were worked out from the DNA. Of approximately 280,000 clones listed, about 89% are singletons. This sample is part of a study of blood T cell repertoires in COVID-19. Overall study context: PBMCs, B-cell-depleted T cells, or T cells were the source of the cDNA or gDNA that made up the material.

This CDR3 spans 15 amino acids. Germline V gene data show CDR1 as SGHNT and CDR2 as YENEEA. V lost 5 bases to trimming and J lost 8 bases; unmatched junction nucleotides: 11. J is TRBJ2-4 and V is TRBV11-3, with 8 bases matching TRBD1. This receptor was obtained from a man aged 45-65 years with acute or convalescent COVID-19. Sequenced material: peripheral blood. DNA for the CDR3: TGTGCCAGCAGCGGCAGCGCAGGGGGCACGGACATTCAGTACTTC. It translates to CASSGSAGGTDIQYF. Full variable domain (rest looked up from reference TRBV11-3 and TRBJ2-4): EAGVVQSPRYKIIEKKQPVAFWCNPISGHNTLYWYLQNLGQGPELLIRYENEEAVDDSQLPKDRFSAERLKGVDSTLKIQPAELGDSAVYLCASSGSAGGTDIQYFGAGTRLSVL.